The 2 T cell receptor beta chains presented below share a single source sample, sequenced in a study of T-cell reconstitution after alpha-beta-depleted transplantation in children. TCRbeta library preparation incorporated unique molecular identifiers. TCRdb reprocessed the PCR reads with MiXCR, giving one entry per CDR3 protein. The repertoire has some 80,000 distinct CDR3 sequences, 15% to 20% of them found once; the top ten carry approximately 55%. The sequenced sample was PBMCs, mostly from graft donor cells, obtained 360 days after TCRalphabeta/CD19-depleted stem cell transplant. These receptors originate from a male patient aged 2 to 10 who had a stem cell transplant for acute lymphoblastic leukemia, so the T cells may come from the graft donor.

This clonotype was found a few times. This chain joins TRBV12-3 or TRBV12-4 and TRBJ2-1; TRBD2 matches 10 bases. The CDR3 runs 16 residues. V lost 3 bases, J lost 3 bases, and 5 bases stayed unmatched. The chain's CDR3 is CASSFSLAGLYNEQFF. In nucleotides, the CDR3 is TGTGCCAGCAGTTTCTCACTAGCGGGGCTCTACAATGAGCAGTTCTTC.

V and J are TRBV6-1 and TRBJ1-5, with 7 bases identical to TRBD1. V trimming: 4 bases; J trimming: 4 bases; junction bases outside the gene matches: 10. This CDR3 region has 16 residues. Germline CDR1 reads MNHNS; CDR2 reads SASEGT. CDR3 coding DNA: TGTGCCAGCAGTGCATTACTGACAGGGCCAAATCAGCCCCAGCATTTT. Translating it yields CASSALLTGPNQPQHF.